This is a list of T cell receptor beta chains from one sample in a study of cytomegalovirus exposure and HLA in healthy donors. This table comes from immunoSEQ multiplex PCR, and its TCRdb copy is limited to in-frame clones, with some not included. The table records 70,000 or so clones, roughly 88% of them present only once. Material: PBMCs. All receptors derive from a woman in her twenties or thirties in good health and CMV-seronegative. The CDR3 runs from the conserved cysteine through the conserved F or W.

V	CDR3
TRBV5-6	CASSPGGAFEQYF
TRBV27	CASRSSGVSSYEQYF
TRBV5-4	CASSKTGTGGNTIYF
TRBV11-2	CASSLRVEGNNSPLHF
TRBV28	CASGTGSPFYEQYF
TRBV7-6	CASSLGAGGSYEQYF
TRBV5-1	CASSGGLAGVSNTGELFF
TRBV19	CASSMVPGGDEQYF
TRBV9	CASSVPGAGNTIYF
TRBV5-1	CASRVAGATDTQYF
TRBV6-4	CASSVRGGENTEAFF
TRBV28	CASRGSPYEQYF
TRBV2	CASSVLAGGRAANTGELFF
TRBV7-9	CASSPDRGYGYPF
TRBV4-3	CASSRTVPGGMDSPLHF
TRBV30	CAWNAGYSYEQYF
TRBV19	CASSPTGWTGGEKLWNTGELFF
TRBV7-2	CASSRRTSGLYNEQFF
TRBV15	CATSRDAGDRDYEQYF
TRBV25-1	CASSSNRGPAEAFF
TRBV10-1	CASSEFRQENTEAFF
TRBV2	CASSEVGAQGSPLHF
TRBV7-2	CASSSISWEQYF
TRBV2	CASSPLLAGKDYGYTF
TRBV29-1	CSVEEGHANTGELFF
TRBV19	CASSRLASPGANVLTF
TRBV28	CASNSQAFWYGYTF
TRBV6-6	CASSYYSVSSNQPQHF
TRBV30	CAWSWQGNTEAFF
TRBV19	CASRDRSSGANVLTF
TRBV4-3	CASSKTDRGPSVEQYF
TRBV27	CASSSEAGVPYEQYF
TRBV6-1	CASSGVILAHDNEQFF
TRBV6-4	CASSYLADPSYEQYF
TRBV11-1	CASSPPTGTGQDEQYF
TRBV5-4	CASSLSGGRDTGELFF
TRBV7-9	CASNWGERGEQYF
TRBV27	CASSLSGTKREPYF